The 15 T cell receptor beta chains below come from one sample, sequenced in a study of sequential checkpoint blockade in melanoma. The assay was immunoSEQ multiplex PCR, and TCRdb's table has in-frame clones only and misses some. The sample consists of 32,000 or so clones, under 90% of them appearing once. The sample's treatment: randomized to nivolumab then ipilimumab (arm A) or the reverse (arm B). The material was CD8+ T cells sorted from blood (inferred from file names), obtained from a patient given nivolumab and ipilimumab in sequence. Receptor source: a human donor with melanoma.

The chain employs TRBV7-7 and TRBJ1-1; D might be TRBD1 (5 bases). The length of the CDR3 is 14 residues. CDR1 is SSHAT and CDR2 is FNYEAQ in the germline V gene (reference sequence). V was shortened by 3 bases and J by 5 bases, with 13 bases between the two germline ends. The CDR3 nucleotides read TGTGCCAGCAGCTTCCCATTAAAGGGGACTGAAGCTTTCTTT. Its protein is CASSFPLKGTEAFF.

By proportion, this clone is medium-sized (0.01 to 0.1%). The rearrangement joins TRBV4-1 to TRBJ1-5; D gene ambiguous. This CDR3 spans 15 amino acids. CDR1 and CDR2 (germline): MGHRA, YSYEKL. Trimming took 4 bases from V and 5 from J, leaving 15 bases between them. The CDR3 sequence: CASSLEGPAHQPQHF. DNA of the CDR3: TGCGCCAGCAGCCTCGAAGGTCCAGCGCATCAGCCCCAGCATTTT.

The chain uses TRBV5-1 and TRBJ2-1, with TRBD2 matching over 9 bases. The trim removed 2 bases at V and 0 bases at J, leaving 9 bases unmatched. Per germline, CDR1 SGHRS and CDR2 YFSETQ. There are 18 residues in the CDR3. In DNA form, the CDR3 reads TGCGCCAGCAGCTTAAAACTAGCGGGCCAAGGCTCCTACAATGAGCAGTTCTTC. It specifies CASSLKLAGQGSYNEQFF.

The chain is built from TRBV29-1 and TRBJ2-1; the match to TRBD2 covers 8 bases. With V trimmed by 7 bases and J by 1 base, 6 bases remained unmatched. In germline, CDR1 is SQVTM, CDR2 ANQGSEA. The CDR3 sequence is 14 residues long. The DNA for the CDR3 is TGCAGCGCCGTACAGCGGGAGTCCTACAATGAGCAGTTCTTC. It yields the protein CSAVQRESYNEQFF.

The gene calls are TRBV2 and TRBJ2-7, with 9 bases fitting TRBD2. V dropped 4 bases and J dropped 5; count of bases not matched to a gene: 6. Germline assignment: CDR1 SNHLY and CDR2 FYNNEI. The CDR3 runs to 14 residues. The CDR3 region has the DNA TGTGCCAGCAGTGTTGGACTAGCGACGCACGAGCAGTACTTC. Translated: CASSVGLATHEQYF.

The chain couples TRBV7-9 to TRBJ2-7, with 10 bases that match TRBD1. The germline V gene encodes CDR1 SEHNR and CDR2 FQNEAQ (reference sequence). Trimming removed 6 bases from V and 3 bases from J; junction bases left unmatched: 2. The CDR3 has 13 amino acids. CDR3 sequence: CASRRDRGYEQYF. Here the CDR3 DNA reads TGTGCCAGCAGACGGGACAGGGGCTACGAGCAGTACTTC.

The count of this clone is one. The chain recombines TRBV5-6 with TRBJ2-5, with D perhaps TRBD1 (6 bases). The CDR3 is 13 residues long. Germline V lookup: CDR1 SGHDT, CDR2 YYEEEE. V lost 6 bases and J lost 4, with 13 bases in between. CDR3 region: CASTPEGGETQYF. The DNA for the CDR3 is TGTGCCAGCACCCCGGAAGGGGGAGAGACCCAGTACTTC.

The CDR3 spells CASSLVLSSVAYEQYF. The DNA of the CDR3 is TGTGCCAGCAGCTTAGTTCTTTCTTCAGTTGCCTACGAGCAGTACTTC. This chain uses TRBV11-3 with TRBJ2-7; D is undetermined. The CDR3 sequence is 16 residues long. Germline V gives CDR1 SGHNT, CDR2 YENEEA. With 1 base removed from V and 2 bases from J, the gap between germline ends came to 15 bases.

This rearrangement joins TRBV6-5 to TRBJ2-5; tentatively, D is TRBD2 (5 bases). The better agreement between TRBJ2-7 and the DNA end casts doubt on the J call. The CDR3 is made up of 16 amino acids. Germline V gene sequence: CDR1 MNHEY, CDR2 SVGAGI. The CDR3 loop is CASSYSKPSLLHEQYF. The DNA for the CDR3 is TGTGCCAGCAGTTACTCGAAGCCTAGCTTACTCCACGAGCAGTACTTC.

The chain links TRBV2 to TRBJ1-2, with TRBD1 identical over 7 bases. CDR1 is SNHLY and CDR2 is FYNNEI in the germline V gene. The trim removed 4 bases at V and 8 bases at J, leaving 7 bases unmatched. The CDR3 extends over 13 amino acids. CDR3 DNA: TGTGCCAGCAGTGTTGGCGAAGGGGGCGGCTACACCTTC. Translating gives CASSVGEGGGYTF.

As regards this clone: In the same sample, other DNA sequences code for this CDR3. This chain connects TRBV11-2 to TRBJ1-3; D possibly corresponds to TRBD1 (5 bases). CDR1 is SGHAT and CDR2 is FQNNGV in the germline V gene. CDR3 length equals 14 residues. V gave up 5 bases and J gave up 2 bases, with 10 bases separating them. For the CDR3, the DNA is TGTGCCAGCAGCGGGGGGGACCCTGGAAACACCATATATTTT. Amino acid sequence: CASSGGDPGNTIYF.

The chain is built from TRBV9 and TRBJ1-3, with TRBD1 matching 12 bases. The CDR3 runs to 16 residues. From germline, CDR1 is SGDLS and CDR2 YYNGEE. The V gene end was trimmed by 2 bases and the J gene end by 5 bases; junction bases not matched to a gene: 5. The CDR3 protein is CASSVRDRGLRNTIYF. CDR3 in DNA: TGTGCCAGCAGCGTGCGGGACAGGGGGCTCCGAAACACCATATATTTT. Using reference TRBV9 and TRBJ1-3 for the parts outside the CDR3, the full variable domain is DSGVTQTPKHLITATGQRVTLRCSPRSGDLSVYWYQQSLDQGLQFLIQYYNGEERAKGNILERFSAQQFPDLHSELNLSSLELGDSALYFCASSVRDRGLRNTIYFGEGSWLTVV.

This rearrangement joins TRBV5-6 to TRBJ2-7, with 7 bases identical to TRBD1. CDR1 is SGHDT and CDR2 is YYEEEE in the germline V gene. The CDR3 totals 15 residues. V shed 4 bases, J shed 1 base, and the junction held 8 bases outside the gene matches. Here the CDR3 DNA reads TGTGCCAGCAGCCTGGGGACAGACTTTTCCTACGAGCAGTACTTC. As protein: CASSLGTDFSYEQYF.

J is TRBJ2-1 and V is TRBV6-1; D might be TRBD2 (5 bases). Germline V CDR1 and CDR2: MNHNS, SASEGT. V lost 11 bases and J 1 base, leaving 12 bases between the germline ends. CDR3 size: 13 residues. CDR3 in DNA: TGTGCCTATACCGGGGAATCCTACAATGAGCAGTTCTTC. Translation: CAYTGESYNEQFF.

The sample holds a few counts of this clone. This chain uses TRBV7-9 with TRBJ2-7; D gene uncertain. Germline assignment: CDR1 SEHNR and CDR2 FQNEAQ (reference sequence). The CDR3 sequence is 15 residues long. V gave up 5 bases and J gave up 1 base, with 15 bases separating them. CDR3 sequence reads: CASSLLSDGSYEQYF. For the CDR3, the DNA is TGTGCCAGCAGCCTTCTAAGCGACGGATCCTACGAGCAGTACTTC.